The next 23 T cell receptor beta chains were all read from a single sample in a study of T cells after yellow fever vaccination. MiXCR was run by TCRdb on the 5' RACE reads, yielding one entry per CDR3 protein. This table has roughly 330,000 distinct CDR3 sequences, 6.5% to 8.5% appearing once. The source was PBMCs, collected 35 to 50 days after the first yellow fever vaccination. The receptors were sampled from a man aged 18 to 30 who received the YFV17D yellow fever vaccine.

This rearrangement joins TRBV20-1 to TRBJ2-7; 12 bases are a match to TRBD2. The CDR3 extends over 16 amino acids. With 6 bases clipped from V and 0 bases from J, the junction kept 9 bases outside the gene matches. CDR1 is DFQATT, CDR2 SNEGSKA, per germline (reference sequence). The CDR3 nucleotides are TGCAGTGCAGCGGGACTAGCGGGCTTGTACTCCTACGAGCAGTACGTC. It specifies CSAAGLAGLYSYEQYV.

This clonotype was counted between two and nine times. The chain uses TRBV19 and TRBJ2-5; 9 bases line up with TRBD1. Germline V gene lookup returns CDR1 LNHDA and CDR2 SQIVND (reference sequence). This CDR3 has 16 residues. V gave up 0 bases and J gave up 4 bases; unmatched junction bases: 6. CDR3 in amino acids: CASSIEGQGLGETQYF. As DNA, the CDR3 is TGTGCCAGTAGTATAGAGGGACAGGGCCTAGGAGAGACCCAGTACTTC.

This sequence joins TRBV12-3 or TRBV12-4 and TRBJ1-2, with 7 nucleotides matching TRBD1. V was clipped by 5 bases and J by 3 bases; unmatched bases: 9. This CDR3 has 15 residues. In DNA form, the CDR3 reads TGTGCCAGCAGTCCGGGACAGACCGGGGACTATGGCTACACCTTC. It encodes CASSPGQTGDYGYTF.

This clonotype was recorded many times. The chain recombines TRBV5-1 with TRBJ2-5; no clear D. V was trimmed by 0 bases and J by 1 base, leaving 10 bases between them. The germline gives CDR1 SGHRS, CDR2 YFSETQ. The CDR3 is 15 amino acids. The CDR3 protein is CASSLVQAGQETQYF. In DNA, the CDR3 is TGCGCCAGCAGCTTGGTTCAGGCAGGCCAAGAGACCCAGTACTTC.

The chain combines TRBV7-6 with TRBJ2-1, with D hard to call. The CDR3 has 16 amino acids. Germline values: CDR1 SGHVS, CDR2 FNYEAQ. Trimming removed 0 bases from V and 3 bases from J, with 12 bases in between. CDR3 loop: CASSLALSRDYNEQFF. In nucleotides, the CDR3 is TGTGCCAGCAGCTTAGCGCTGTCTAGAGACTACAATGAGCAGTTCTTC.

J is TRBJ2-1 and V is TRBV14; D is possibly TRBD1 (5 bases). The CDR3 spans 13 residues. Per germline, CDR1 SGHDN and CDR2 FVKESK. The V and J ends lost 0 bases and 14 bases respectively, with 14 bases between them. The CDR3 is CASSQEGAPTEFF. In nucleotides, the CDR3 is TGTGCCAGCAGCCAAGAAGGGGCACCGACGGAGTTCTTC.

The table lists this clonotype with a few counts. The chain is built from TRBV2 and TRBJ2-7, with 9 bases fitting TRBD2. J lost 5 bases, V lost 4 bases, and 12 bases had no gene match. Germline values: CDR1 SNHLY, CDR2 FYNNEI. CDR3 size: 16 residues. Here the CDR3 reads CASSAAGGRTVHEQYF. As DNA, the CDR3 is TGTGCCAGCAGTGCAGCGGGGGGCCGGACAGTCCACGAGCAGTACTTC.

This clonotype was recorded a few times. The chain uses TRBV20-1 and TRBJ2-5, with a tentative D call TRBD2 (5 bases). Germline CDR1 reads DFQATT; CDR2 reads SNEGSKA (reference sequence). The CDR3 spans 13 residues. V lost 6 bases, J lost 2 bases, and 13 bases lay in between. CDR3: CSAPGPGQETQYF. The DNA of the CDR3 is TGCAGTGCCCCCGGACCGGGACAAGAGACCCAGTACTTC.

There are many counts of this clonotype. This rearrangement joins TRBV28 to TRBJ2-7; 8 nucleotides align to TRBD2. J gave up 3 bases and V 4 bases, and 8 bases lay outside the gene matches. CDR3 size: 15 residues. CDR1 is MDHEN and CDR2 is SYDVKM in the germline V gene. The CDR3 spells CASSSLQRGIYEQYV. CDR3 nucleotide sequence: TGTGCCAGCAGTTCCTTACAGCGGGGGATCTACGAGCAGTACGTC.

The chain has TRBV7-9 and TRBJ2-3; 8 bases are shared with TRBD1. The V gene's germline CDR1 is SEHNR and CDR2 FQNEAQ (reference sequence). The CDR3 totals 14 residues. J was trimmed by 7 bases and V by 1 base; bases with no gene match: 4. This CDR3 reads CASSLGQGMNTQYF. The CDR3 DNA sequence: TGTGCCAGCAGCTTAGGACAGGGGATGAATACGCAGTATTTT.

This clonotype appeared many times. This sequence joins TRBV15 and TRBJ2-1, with D possibly being TRBD1 (6 bases). The CDR3 consists of 14 residues. Trimming took off 4 bases at V and 3 bases at J, with 10 bases between the two ends. CDR1 LNHNV and CDR2 YYDKDF come from the germline V gene (reference sequence). This chain's CDR3 is CATSKGEFYNEQFF. CDR3 DNA: TGTGCCACCAGCAAGGGGGAGTTCTACAATGAGCAGTTCTTC. Full variable domain (remainder filled in from reference TRBV15 and TRBJ2-1): DAMVIQNPRYQVTQFGKPVTLSCSQTLNHNVMYWYQQKSSQAPKLLFHYYDKDFNNEADTPDNFQSRRPNTSFCFLDIRSPGLGDTAMYLCATSKGEFYNEQFFGPGTRLTVL.

V and J are TRBV20-1 and TRBJ2-3; D uncertain. Germline loops: CDR1 DFQATT, CDR2 SNEGSKA (reference sequence). This CDR3 is built from 11 residues. Trimming stripped 5 bases from V and 3 bases from J, with 6 bases between. CDR3 nucleotide sequence: TGCAGTGCTCATCTAACAGATACGCAGTATTTT. This codes for CSAHLTDTQYF.

This chain connects TRBV27 to TRBJ1-1; TRBD1 aligns across 7 bases. The V segment lost 5 bases and the J segment 3 bases; nucleotides outside the gene matches: 9. The CDR3 loop spans 15 amino acids. In germline, CDR1 is MNHEY, CDR2 SMNVEV (reference sequence). The DNA for the CDR3 is TGTGCCAGCAGTAGACAGGGCTTGAGAGACACTGAAGCTTTCTTT. It yields the protein CASSRQGLRDTEAFF.

Many counts were recorded for this clonotype. This chain joins TRBV7-2 and TRBJ2-4, with 8 positions matching TRBD1. In germline, CDR1 is SGHTA, CDR2 FQGNSA. The CDR3 loop spans 17 amino acids. Trimming took 0 bases from V and 3 from J; bases not matched to a gene: 7. The CDR3 protein is CASSLAQGQGVKNIQYF. DNA of the CDR3: TGTGCCAGCAGCTTAGCGCAAGGACAGGGAGTCAAAAACATTCAGTACTTC.

The table lists this clonotype with a few counts. This chain links TRBV19 with TRBJ1-4, with TRBD1 matching 9 bases. Per germline, CDR1 LNHDA and CDR2 SQIVND (reference sequence). The CDR3 contains 15 residues. Germline trimming cut 4 bases from V and 8 bases from J; bases unmatched to any gene: 8. The CDR3 region is CASSNRDRVREKLFF. The CDR3 DNA sequence: TGTGCCAGTAGTAATCGGGACAGGGTACGAGAAAAACTGTTTTTT. Looking up the rest from reference TRBV19 and TRBJ1-4 gives the full variable domain: DGGITQSPKYLFRKEGQNVTLSCEQNLNHDAMYWYRQDPGQGLRLIYYSQIVNDFQKGDIAEGYSVSREKKESFPLTVTSAQKNPTAFYLCASSNRDRVREKLFFGSGTQLSVL.

Only a few counts were recorded for this clonotype. V usage is TRBV7-6 and J usage is TRBJ1-3; the match to TRBD1 covers 10 bases. V was clipped by 6 bases and J by 5 bases; unmatched bases: 7. The germline CDR1 and CDR2 sequences are SGHVS and FNYEAQ. This CDR3 is built from 15 residues. CDR3 nucleotide sequence: TGTGCCAGCAGTCATCCGGGACAGGGGAGAAACACCATATATTTT. This gives the protein CASSHPGQGRNTIYF.

This clonotype has only a few counts. The chain couples TRBV7-8 to TRBJ2-5, with 7 bases that match TRBD2. The CDR3 loop spans 15 amino acids. CDR1 SGHVS and CDR2 FQNEAQ come from the germline V gene. With 1 base clipped from V and 2 bases from J, the junction kept 4 bases outside the gene matches. The CDR3 here is CASSLGGGKQETQYF. The DNA for the CDR3 is TGTGCCAGCAGCTTAGGGGGGGGTAAGCAAGAGACCCAGTACTTC.

In this sample, this clonotype turned up many times. The gene calls are TRBV4-2 and TRBJ1-5; 8 bases agree with TRBD1. The CDR3 has 17 residues. Germline assignment: CDR1 LGHNA and CDR2 YNFKEQ. V trimming: 0 bases; J trimming: 7 bases; junction bases outside the gene matches: 11. The DNA of the CDR3 is TGTGCCAGCAGCCAAGATCTAGACAGGGGTTTGAGGCAGCCCCAGCATTTT. This encodes CASSQDLDRGLRQPQHF.

The rearrangement links TRBV7-2 to TRBJ2-1, with D perhaps matching TRBD1 (6 bases). The V and J ends lost 1 base and 5 bases respectively, with 12 bases between them. This CDR3 spans 15 amino acids. Per the germline V gene, CDR1 is SGHTA and CDR2 is FQGNSA. The CDR3: CASSLVPGANNEQFF. The CDR3 bases are TGTGCCAGCAGCTTAGTTCCAGGGGCAAACAATGAGCAGTTCTTC.

This clonotype has just a few counts. The CDR3 region has the DNA TGCGCCAGCAGCTTGCAGGGGACTGATTCACCCCTCCACTTT. This sequence encodes CASSLQGTDSPLHF. J is TRBJ1-6 and V is TRBV5-1, with a weak D call TRBD1 (6 bases). V was clipped by 1 base and J by 8 bases, with 10 bases between them. This CDR3 spans 14 amino acids. CDR1 and CDR2 (germline): SGHRS, YFSETQ.

This clonotype showed up just a few times. The V and J genes are TRBV4-2 and TRBJ2-4; 11 bases fit TRBD2. Germline lookup yields CDR1 LGHNA and CDR2 YNFKEQ. Trimming at V came to 0 bases and at J to 3 bases, leaving 7 bases not matched to a gene. The CDR3 runs to 18 residues. The CDR3: CASSQDPASGGYKNIQYF. As DNA, the CDR3 is TGTGCCAGCAGCCAAGATCCAGCTAGCGGGGGGTACAAAAACATTCAGTACTTC.

This clonotype was detected ten times or more. V gene TRBV29-1 combines with J gene TRBJ2-2; D not resolved. This CDR3 has 13 residues. V shed 2 bases and J shed 4 bases, with 8 bases lying between them. Germline lookup yields CDR1 SQVTM and CDR2 ANQGSEA. CDR3 in amino acids: CSVEMVGTGELFF. The CDR3 coding sequence is TGCAGCGTTGAAATGGTTGGCACCGGGGAGCTGTTTTTT.

A few counts support this clonotype. This chain joins TRBV29-1 and TRBJ2-2, with D hard to call. This CDR3 has 13 residues. From germline, CDR1 is SQVTM and CDR2 ANQGSEA. Trimming removed 3 bases from V and 4 bases from J, with 9 bases in between. The CDR3 DNA sequence: TGCAGCGTTGATCGGCAGACCACCGGGGAGCTGTTTTTT. It codes for CSVDRQTTGELFF.